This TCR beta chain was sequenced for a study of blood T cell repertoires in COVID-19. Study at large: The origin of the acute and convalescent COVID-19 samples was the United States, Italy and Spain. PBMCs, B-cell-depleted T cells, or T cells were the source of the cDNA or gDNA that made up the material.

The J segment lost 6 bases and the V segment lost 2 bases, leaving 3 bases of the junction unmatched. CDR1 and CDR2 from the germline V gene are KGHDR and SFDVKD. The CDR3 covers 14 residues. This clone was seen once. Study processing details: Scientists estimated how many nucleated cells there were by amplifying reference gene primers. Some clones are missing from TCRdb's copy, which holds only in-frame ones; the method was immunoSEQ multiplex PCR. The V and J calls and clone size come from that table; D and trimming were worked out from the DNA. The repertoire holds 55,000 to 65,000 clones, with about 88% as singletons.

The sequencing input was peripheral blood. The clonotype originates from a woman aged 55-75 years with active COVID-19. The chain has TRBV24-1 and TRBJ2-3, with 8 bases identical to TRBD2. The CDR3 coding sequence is TGTGCCACCAGTGATTCGGGGGGGGTGGATACGCAGTATTTT. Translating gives CATSDSGGVDTQYF.